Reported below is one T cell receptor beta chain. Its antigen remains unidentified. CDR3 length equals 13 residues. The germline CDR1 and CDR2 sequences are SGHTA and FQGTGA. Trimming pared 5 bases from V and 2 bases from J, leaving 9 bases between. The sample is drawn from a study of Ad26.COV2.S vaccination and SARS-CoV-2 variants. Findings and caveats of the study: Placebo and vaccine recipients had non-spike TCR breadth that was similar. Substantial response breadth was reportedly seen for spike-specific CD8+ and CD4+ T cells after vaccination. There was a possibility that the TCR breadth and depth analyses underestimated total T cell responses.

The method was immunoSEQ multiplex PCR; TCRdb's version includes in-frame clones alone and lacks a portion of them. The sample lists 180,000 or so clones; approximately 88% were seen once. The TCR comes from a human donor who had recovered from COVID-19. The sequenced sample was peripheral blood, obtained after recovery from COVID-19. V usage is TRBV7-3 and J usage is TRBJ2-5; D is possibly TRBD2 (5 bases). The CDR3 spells CASSPGSQETQYF. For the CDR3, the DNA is TGTGCCAGCAGCCCGGGGAGTCAAGAGACCCAGTACTTC.